The present TCR beta chain was sequenced within a study of blood T cell repertoires in COVID-19. Study as a whole: Material from acute and convalescent COVID-19 was sourced from the United States, Italy and Spain. Sample material is recorded as cDNA or gDNA derived from T cells, B-cell-depleted T cells, or PBMCs.

As processed by the authors: Estimation of nucleated cell counts was performed using reference gene primer amplification. The repertoire was sequenced with immunoSEQ multiplex PCR; TCRdb's copy has only in-frame clones and lacks some. V and J calls and clone size follow that table, whereas D and trimming were derived from the DNA. The data contain about 480,000 clones, roughly nine tenths of them singletons. Seattle patient enrollment occurred during active infection, with longitudinal follow-up thereafter. Germline V gene data show CDR1 as GTSNPN and CDR2 as SVGIG (reference sequence). V was shortened by 5 bases and J by 5 bases, with 18 bases between the two germline ends. The CDR3 has 14 residues.

The V gene is TRBV30, the J gene TRBJ2-5; perhaps TRBD2 as D (6 bases). The source of this sequence is a man younger than 30 with COVID-19, enrolled during active disease. Sequencing used peripheral blood. CDR3 DNA sequence: TGTGCCTGGTCGGTAATGGGGGGAAAGGAGACCCAGTACTTC. Translated: CAWSVMGGKETQYF.